The source of this TCR beta chain is a study of early T cells in non-severe SARS-CoV-2 infection (dated by TCRdb to the early 2020s). Regarding the study in general: Because TCR sequencing was done on bulk RNA from unsorted whole blood, the alpha and beta chains could not be paired. Findings and caveats that apply to the study as a whole: VDJdb matching was skewed toward anti-spike CD8 responses, so virus-specific expansions were likely underestimated and private and CD4 specificities were missed.

CDR1 is given as SQVTM and CDR2 as ANQGSEA, both from the germline V gene. Including cysteine and phenylalanine, the CDR3 has 9 amino acids. The DNA shown is the 27-base CDR3, in frame from base 1. V sheds 3 bases and J sheds 4 bases, leaving 0 bases between their ends. The study was a case-control design nested within a healthcare worker cohort in London, UK, with weekly nasopharyngeal swab PCR tests and blood sampling. Healthcare workers were recruited during the week of the UK lockdown, between 23 and 31 March 2020, and followed weekly for up to roughly 15 weeks. A word on this clonotype: Its recognized antigen is unknown. No qualities accompany the bases; no much larger clone lies one base away.

The library was made by 5' RACE. Sequencing instrument: NextSeq 500. The TCR library protocol attached unique molecular identifiers to individual cDNA molecules to correct for sequencing error and PCR bias. TCR alpha and beta chains were both sequenced, and the abundances of alpha and beta sequences in each sample were closely correlated with each other. On the authors' methods: Decombinator V4 was used to perform V gene, J gene and CDR3 annotation of TCR sequences. Expanded TCRs were defined as changing significantly between any two time points under a Poisson model with p below 0.0001. TCR abundances were normalised to the total number of TCRs sequenced per sample and expressed as counts per million. TRAV1-2 paired with TRAJ12, TRAJ20 or TRAJ33 defined MAIT TCRs, while TRAV10 paired with TRAJ18 defined iNKT TCRs. A search of VDJdb, accessed on 1 November 2021, was run for TCRs annotated to CMV, EBV and SARS-CoV-2, with TCRs annotated for multiple antigens excluded. In TCRdb, the public reads were trimmed at Q25 with fastp and aligned with MiXCR, with productive beta chains retained. CDR3 protein duplicates are merged, each entry listing the most common genes and DNA. The V and J calls, along with clone size, are taken from TCRdb and not from the paper's own processing. The sample includes tens of thousands of distinct CDR3 sequences, with 5.5% to 6.5% observed a single time. The top ten constitute roughly 4.7% of the sample.

This sequence originates from an adult who was a healthcare worker with PCR-confirmed SARS-CoV-2 infection or an uninfected control (not recorded which). This chain is built from TRBV29-1 and TRBJ1-2; the D gene assignment is ambiguous. Sequencing was performed on whole blood. The CDR3 region: CSVDYGYTF. The base sequence is TGCAGCGTTGACTATGGCTACACCTTC.